The subject of this entry is one T cell receptor beta chain. Its antigen is still unknown. For the second PCR, which ran for 7 to 11 cycles, a sample-barcoded 5' primer and a J-beta primer mix were used. All samples gave at least 2.5 million CDR3-containing paired-end reads. One entry per CDR3 protein, called by TCRdb with MiXCR from the 5' RACE reads. The sample has some 640,000 distinct CDR3 sequences; approximately 30% are singletons. These data belong to a study of blood T cells in healthy people across ages. Study results and caveats: Per million T cells, TCR beta diversity dropped roughly linearly as age increased.

Researchers isolated at least 6 million PBMCs per sample. This clonotype was obtained from a woman older than 75 in good health. What was sequenced was blood.

CDR3 region: CASRPVGREAQYF. The CDR3 DNA sequence: TGTGCCAGCCGCCCGGTGGGGCGGGAGGCCCAGTACTTC. This sequence joins TRBV11-2 and TRBJ2-5; 8 bases agree with TRBD2. Germline V gives CDR1 SGHAT, CDR2 FQNNGV. The CDR3 has 13 residues. Germline trimming cut 8 bases from V and 9 bases from J; bases unmatched to any gene: 11.